This passage covers 11 T cell receptor beta chains from one sample sequenced in a study of T cell responses to AZD1222 COVID-19 vaccine. The assay was immunoSEQ multiplex PCR, and TCRdb's table has in-frame clones only and misses some. Of 90,000 to 130,000 clones detected, less than 95% appear once; the ten largest clones hold roughly 7.8%. Sequenced here: peripheral blood, sampled on day 0 of AZD1222 vaccination. The origin of the receptors is an adult in good health.

The chain is built from TRBV2 and TRBJ1-1; D is uncertain. V shed 4 bases and J shed 1 base, with 7 bases lying between them. Per germline, CDR1 SNHLY and CDR2 FYNNEI. The CDR3 sequence is 13 residues long. The CDR3 nucleotides are TGTGCCAGCAGTGGGCCACAGAACACTGAAGCTTTCTTT. Translating gives CASSGPQNTEAFF.

This chain uses TRBV5-4 with TRBJ1-2, with D tentatively TRBD1 (6 bases). Deletions cut 4 bases from V and 2 bases from J, with 15 bases between. Per germline, CDR1 SGHNT and CDR2 YYREEE (reference sequence). The CDR3 covers 15 residues. The CDR3 coding sequence is TGTGCCAGCAGCCTTAACAGGGTCCTGAACTATGGCTACACCTTC. Translation: CASSLNRVLNYGYTF.

The chain combines TRBV28 with TRBJ2-2; 12 positions agree with TRBD2. The CDR3 is made up of 14 amino acids. With V trimmed by 7 bases and J by 4 bases, 1 base remained unmatched. Per the germline V gene, CDR1 is MDHEN and CDR2 is SYDVKM. The CDR3 loop is CASTSGGVTGELFF. CDR3 nucleotides: TGTGCCAGCACTAGCGGGGGGGTCACCGGGGAGCTGTTTTTT.

V is TRBV9 and J is TRBJ2-2, with a possible D match to TRBD1 (6 bases). Between the trimmed V and J ends, which lost 7 bases and 6 bases, there was a span of 13 bases. The V gene's germline CDR1 is SGDLS and CDR2 YYNGEE. This CDR3 has 13 residues. CDR3 protein: CASGSPGAGELFF. In DNA form, the CDR3 reads TGTGCCAGCGGATCCCCAGGGGCCGGGGAGCTGTTTTTT.

The chain uses TRBV28 and TRBJ1-2; 8 bases line up with TRBD1. Losses at the gene ends were 5 bases for V and 4 bases for J; bases not matched to a gene: 6. The V gene's germline CDR1 is MDHEN and CDR2 SYDVKM. The CDR3 runs to 14 residues. CDR3 DNA: TGTGCCAGCAGTAGGGGACAGGTGGGCTATGGCTACACCTTC. Translated: CASSRGQVGYGYTF.

The chain combines TRBV7-9 with TRBJ1-1; TRBD1 matches 9 bases. CDR1 SEHNR and CDR2 FQNEAQ come from the germline V gene (reference sequence). The CDR3 has 15 amino acids. The J segment lost 3 bases and the V segment lost 4 bases, leaving 6 bases of the junction unmatched. CDR3 coding DNA: TGTGCCAGCAGCTCTACACAGGGGGCAGACACTGAAGCTTTCTTT. Encoded protein: CASSSTQGADTEAFF. The full variable domain, its missing parts supplied by reference TRBV7-9 and TRBJ1-1, is DTGVSQNPRHKITKRGQNVTFRCDPISEHNRLYWYRQTLGQGPEFLTYFQNEAQLEKSRLLSDRFSAERPKGSFSTLEIQRTEQGDSAMYLCASSSTQGADTEAFFGQGTRLTVV.

This sequence joins TRBV28 and TRBJ1-3; maybe TRBD1 (5 bases). The CDR3 is made up of 16 amino acids. The V end lost 7 bases, the J end lost 0 bases, and 16 bases lay between the germline ends. CDR1 is MDHEN, CDR2 SYDVKM, per germline. This chain's CDR3 is CASKGGARSSGNTIYF. CDR3 nucleotides: TGTGCCAGCAAAGGTGGGGCCAGGAGCTCTGGAAACACCATATATTTT.

The chain has TRBV4-2 and TRBJ2-1, with TRBD2 as a possible D gene (6 bases). V lost 3 bases and J lost 2, with 11 bases in between. The CDR3 is 15 amino acids. The germline gives CDR1 LGHNA, CDR2 YNFKEQ. In DNA, the CDR3 is TGTGCCAGCAGCCAGGATAGCGGTCCCTACAATGAGCAGTTCTTC. Translating it yields CASSQDSGPYNEQFF.

The chain carries TRBV2 and TRBJ1-6, with D possibly matching TRBD1 (6 bases). V dropped 1 base and J dropped 9 bases, with 13 bases sitting between them. Germline values: CDR1 SNHLY, CDR2 FYNNEI. This CDR3 has 15 residues. The CDR3 nucleotides are TGTGCCAGCAGTGAAGGGGCACAGGGACGTTCACCCCTCCACTTT. Protein: CASSEGAQGRSPLHF.

The V and J genes are TRBV10-2 and TRBJ1-5; D may be TRBD1 (6 bases). Germline-derived CDR1 and CDR2 are WSHSY and SAAADI. CDR3 length equals 16 residues. V was clipped by 8 bases and J by 0 bases, with 17 bases between them. CDR3 DNA: TGCGCCAGCTCGGGACACCGGGGCTATAGCAATCAGCCCCAGCATTTT. Protein sequence: CASSGHRGYSNQPQHF.

On this clone itself: Within the sample, other DNA sequences also encode this same CDR3. The chain combines TRBV5-1 with TRBJ2-7; D unclear. Trimming pared 0 bases from V and 3 bases from J, leaving 10 bases between. The CDR3 covers 14 residues. CDR1 and CDR2 (germline): SGHRS, YFSETQ. CDR3 loop: CASSLGQGFYEQYF. The CDR3 DNA is TGCGCCAGCAGCTTGGGACAAGGCTTCTACGAGCAGTACTTC.